A selection of T cell receptor beta chains follows, all from one sample in a study of T cells in Graves' hyperthyroidism and ophthalmopathy. From the multiplex PCR reads, TCRdb called clonotypes with MiXCR, one entry per CDR3 protein. The data show approximately 150,000 distinct CDR3 sequences, roughly 9.4% seen once. Input material: blood. The receptor set was obtained from a woman aged 18 to 35 with Graves' hyperthyroidism that later progressed to Graves' ophthalmopathy. Each CDR3 is given with its conserved first and last residue. The order of the fields is D gene, clone size, J gene, V gene, CDR3 DNA, CDR3 protein. A D gene is named only where the DNA matches it firmly. The size entry is marked missing in some rows and otherwise reads once, few, many or a size class.

. | many | TRBJ2-7 | TRBV7-9 | TGTGCCAGCAGCTCCCCCCAATACTACGAGCAGTACTTC | CASSSPQYYEQYF
. | . | TRBJ1-2 | TRBV10-3 | TGTGCCATCAGTGGGACCGAAAGCTATGGCTACACCTTC | CAISGTESYGYTF
. | many | TRBJ2-1 | TRBV7-9 | TGTGCCAGCACACAAAATGAGCAGTTCTTC | CASTQNEQFF
TRBD2 | . | TRBJ2-7 | TRBV6-1 | TGTGCCAGCGGCCTTGGCGGGAGAGCCTACGAGCAGTACTTC | CASGLGGRAYEQYF
. | many | TRBJ2-5 | TRBV4-1 | TGCGCCAGCAGCCTTAGACTAGAAGAGACCCAGTACTTC | CASSLRLEETQYF
. | many | TRBJ1-1 | TRBV20-1 | TGCAGTGCTAGTAAGAACACTGAAGCTTTCTTT | CSASKNTEAFF
. | many | TRBJ1-1 | TRBV6-1 | TGTGCCAGCAGCCGAACTGGTTACACTGAAGCTTTCTTT | CASSRTGYTEAFF
. | many | TRBJ2-1 | TRBV7-2 | TGTGCCAGCAGCTTAGGGGGGGCTCTTATTGAGCAGTTCTTC | CASSLGGALIEQFF
. | few | TRBJ1-1 | TRBV4-1 | TGCGCCAGCAGCCCTCGTGACTTGAACACTGAAGCTTTCTTT | CASSPRDLNTEAFF
. | . | TRBJ1-2 | TRBV4-2 | TGTGCCAGCAGCCAGCCCGCCTATGGCTACACCTTC | CASSQPAYGYTF
. | many | TRBJ2-7 | TRBV9 | TGTGCCAGCAGTTCTAGTTCGGGGATGAGCTACGAGCAGTACTTC | CASSSSSGMSYEQYF
. | many | TRBJ2-1 | TRBV29-1 | TGCAGCGTTTGCGAAAGGATGGGTCCCTTCTACAATGAGCAGTTCTTC | CSVCERMGPFYNEQFF
. | many | TRBJ2-3 | TRBV7-2 | TGTGCCAGCAGCTTAGATGGTTTACCTAATACGCAGTATTTT | CASSLDGLPNTQYF
. | many | TRBJ2-2 | TRBV18 | TGTGCCAGCTCACCAAGACTAGCCGGGGAGCTGTTTTTT | CASSPRLAGELFF
. | . | TRBJ2-6 | TRBV5-5 | TGTGCCAGCAGCTGGGTGGTTGGGGCCAACGTCCTGACTTTC | CASSWVVGANVLTF
. | . | TRBJ1-2 | TRBV27 | TGTGCCAGCAGTTTAACCCCTACGGCGGGCTACACCTTC | CASSLTPTAGYTF
TRBD1 | few | TRBJ1-4 | TRBV4-2 | TGTGCCAGCAGCCAAGTGACAGGGGGCGTCGAAAAACTGTTTTTT | CASSQVTGGVEKLFF
TRBD2 | many | TRBJ2-5 | TRBV7-8 | TGTGCCAGCCAAATCCGACTAGCAGAAGAGACCCAGTACTTC | CASQIRLAEETQYF
TRBD1 | . | TRBJ1-5 | TRBV4-1 | TGCGCCAGCGGACAGGGAAAAAGCAATCAGCCCCAGCATTTT | CASGQGKSNQPQHF
TRBD1 | . | TRBJ1-1 | TRBV5-6 | TGTGCCAGCAGCTTATACATGGGACAGACACTGAACACTGAAGCTTTCTTT | CASSLYMGQTLNTEAFF
. | many | TRBJ2-3 | TRBV7-3 | TGTGCCAGCAGCTCCGGGGCAGATACGCAGTATTTT | CASSSGADTQYF
. | few | TRBJ2-3 | TRBV30 | TGTGCCTGGAATTCGGGCACAGATACGCAGTATTTT | CAWNSGTDTQYF
. | many | TRBJ2-1 | TRBV7-6 | TGTGCCAGCAGCTATAGGGCCGGGGGTACCTACAATGAGCAGTTCTTC | CASSYRAGGTYNEQFF
. | . | TRBJ2-3 | TRBV4-1 | TGCGCCAGCAGCCAAGATCAAGGGCCCAGGGAGCCGCAGTATTTT | CASSQDQGPREPQYF
. | many | TRBJ1-2 | TRBV12-3/TRBV12-4 | TGTGCCAGCAGTTTCGGAAGCGGTGGCTACACCTTC | CASSFGSGGYTF
TRBD1 | . | TRBJ2-3 | TRBV4-1 | TGCGCCAGCAGCCTCTTGGGACAGGGGGGCACAGATACGCAGTATTTT | CASSLLGQGGTDTQYF
. | . | TRBJ2-5 | TRBV12-3/TRBV12-4 | TGTGCCAGCAGTACCGGGCCAAAAGAGACCCAGTACTTC | CASSTGPKETQYF
. | many | TRBJ2-7 | TRBV7-2 | TGTGCCAGCAGCCCCCGTGTAGTTTACGAGCAGTACTTC | CASSPRVVYEQYF
TRBD1 | many | TRBJ1-1 | TRBV20-1 | TGCAGTGCTAGGGACGGGACAGGGGATACTGAAGCTTTCTTT | CSARDGTGDTEAFF
TRBD2 | few | TRBJ2-1 | TRBV3-1 | TGTGCCAGCAGCCAAGATTTAGACGGGAGGGCTGGGGTTGGTCACAATGAGCAGTTCTTC | CASSQDLDGRAGVGHNEQFF
TRBD1 | few | TRBJ1-1 | TRBV4-1 | TGCGCCAGCAGCCAAGCCGGGACAGCGAACACTGAAGCTTTCTTT | CASSQAGTANTEAFF
. | . | TRBJ2-3 | TRBV6-5 | TGTGCCAGCAGTTACTCGAGGGGGGGCACAGATACGCAGTATTTT | CASSYSRGGTDTQYF
. | . | TRBJ1-2 | TRBV4-1 | TGCGCCAGCAGCCAAGATTGGACCTCAGACTATGGCTACACCTTC | CASSQDWTSDYGYTF
TRBD1 | . | TRBJ1-2 | TRBV19 | TGTGCCAGTCTCCGTACCGGGACAGGGGATGGCTACACCTTC | CASLRTGTGDGYTF
TRBD1 | many | TRBJ2-1 | TRBV12-3/TRBV12-4 | TGTGCCAGCAGTTTTATTGGGACAGGCTACAATGAGCAGTTCTTC | CASSFIGTGYNEQFF
TRBD1 | many | TRBJ1-1 | TRBV5-1 | TGCGCCAGCAGCACCTCAGGGGGAAGACGGAGCACTGAAGCTTTCTTT | CASSTSGGRRSTEAFF
. | many | TRBJ1-1 | TRBV4-1 | TGCGCCAGCAGCCTAGTGCCGGGGCCTAACACTGAAGCTTTCTTT | CASSLVPGPNTEAFF
. | many | TRBJ1-1 | TRBV28 | TGTGCCAGCAGTTTAGAGCGGAAGGACACTGAAGCTTTCTTT | CASSLERKDTEAFF
. | many | TRBJ1-5 | TRBV7-9 | TGTGCCAGCAGCTTAGTAGGGTTGGGTCAGCCCCAGCATTTT | CASSLVGLGQPQHF
TRBD1 | many | TRBJ2-1 | TRBV6-6 | TGTGCCAGCAGTTACTCGATAGGACAGGGAACCTACAATGAGCAGTTCTTC | CASSYSIGQGTYNEQFF
. | few | TRBJ2-7 | TRBV19 | TGTGCCAGTAGTCAGACCCCCGCAGCAACATACGAGCAGTACTTC | CASSQTPAATYEQYF
. | few | TRBJ2-3 | TRBV9 | TGTGCCAGCAGCGTAGCTTCCGGAGATACGCAGTATTTT | CASSVASGDTQYF
. | . | TRBJ1-5 | TRBV24-1 | TGTGCCACCAGTGATACCTCATCAGGTACTTGGAGTCAGCCCCAGCATTTT | CATSDTSSGTWSQPQHF
. | . | TRBJ2-1 | TRBV29-1 | TGCAGCATTGACCGGAAGTACAATGAGCAGTTCTTC | CSIDRKYNEQFF
TRBD1 | many | TRBJ1-1 | TRBV10-3 | TGTGCCATCAGTGAGTCGACAGGGACAGGGAGCACTGAAGCTTTCTTT | CAISESTGTGSTEAFF
. | many | TRBJ2-7 | TRBV9 | TGTGCCAGCAGCGTAAGTCACGGAACCTACGAGCAGTACTTC | CASSVSHGTYEQYF
TRBD2 | many | TRBJ2-1 | TRBV6-2/TRBV6-3 | TGTGCCAGCAGCAGCGGGAGGACCTCCTACAATGAGCAGTTCTTC | CASSSGRTSYNEQFF
. | . | TRBJ2-7 | TRBV30 | TGTGCCTGGAGTCCAGCGGCACTTTCACTCTACGAGCAGTACTTC | CAWSPAALSLYEQYF
TRBD1 | many | TRBJ2-7 | TRBV3-1 | TGTGCCAGCAGCCAGGGGACAGGGGGCCGTTTCTACGAGCAGTACTTC | CASSQGTGGRFYEQYF
. | many | TRBJ2-7 | TRBV3-1 | TGTGCCAGCAGCCAATATCAAGGCTACGAGCAGTACTTC | CASSQYQGYEQYF
TRBD1 | many | TRBJ1-6 | TRBV2 | TGTGCCAGCAGTCCGGACAGGAGCAATTCACCCCTCCACTTT | CASSPDRSNSPLHF
. | few | TRBJ1-2 | TRBV11-2 | TGTGCCAGCAGCTTAGATAGGGTTTTAGCTAACTATGGCTACACCTTC | CASSLDRVLANYGYTF
. | many | TRBJ2-7 | TRBV19 | TGTGCCAGTAGTATAATGAACGGGGCCACCTACGAGCAGTACTTC | CASSIMNGATYEQYF